One and the same sample provided the 23 T cell receptor beta chains below, sequenced in a study of Ad26.COV2.S vaccination and SARS-CoV-2 variants (dated by TCRdb to 2020 to 2023). The sample's treatment or condition label, decoded: about 20 received Ad26.COV2.S at low or high dose, single or two shots; several received placebo; per-sample allocation not given. Repertoires of vaccine and placebo recipients were sequenced from samples taken on day 63 after the first injection. To prepare the library, the immunoSEQ multiplex PCR assay was applied. TCRdb limited this immuneACCESS table to in-frame rearrangements with V and J called. A share of clones is missing; checked studies link under half to unresolved V genes, and the rest is unexplained. The sample data list under 550,000 clones, and approximately 90% of these were observed just once. Clones ranked in the top ten supply about 12% of the sample.

The sample consisted of peripheral blood, taken in a trial of Ad26.COV2.S vaccine versus placebo. These TCRs come from a person aged 18-65 years who received the Ad26.COV2.S COVID-19 vaccine or a placebo.

The V and J genes are TRBV11-2 and TRBJ2-1, with 7 positions matching TRBD2. This CDR3 has 18 residues. Germline loops: CDR1 SGHAT, CDR2 FQNNGV. Germline trimming cut 1 base from V and 0 bases from J; bases unmatched to any gene: 9. CDR3 loop: CASSLVFSGPSSYNEQFF. The CDR3 nucleotides read TGTGCCAGCAGCTTAGTTTTTAGCGGGCCTAGCTCCTACAATGAGCAGTTCTTC.

This sequence joins TRBV7-2 and TRBJ2-7; D is ambiguous. The germline gives CDR1 SGHTA, CDR2 FQGNSA. CDR3 size: 13 residues. The V and J ends lost 3 bases and 0 bases respectively, with 6 bases between them. CDR3 in DNA: TGTGCCAGCAGCTTTACGAACTCCTACGAGCAGTACTTC. Protein: CASSFTNSYEQYF. Full variable domain (rest looked up from reference TRBV7-2 and TRBJ2-7): GAGVSQSPSNKVTEKGKDVELRCDPISGHTALYWYRQSLGQGLEFLIYFQGNSAPDKSGLPSDRFSAERTGGSVSTLTIQRTQQEDSAVYLCASSFTNSYEQYFGPGTRLTVT.

The chain employs TRBV6-2 or TRBV6-3 and TRBJ2-1, with 8 nucleotides matching TRBD2. This CDR3 spans 16 amino acids. Germline lookup yields CDR1 MNHEY and CDR2 SVGEGT. V dropped 6 bases and J dropped 8; count of bases not matched to a gene: 15. The CDR3: CASSKPRTGGADEQFF. CDR3 coding DNA: TGTGCCAGCAGCAAACCTAGAACGGGAGGGGCGGATGAGCAGTTCTTC.

The chain couples TRBV2 to TRBJ2-5; the match to TRBD1 covers 8 bases. V shed 2 bases and J 2 bases; nucleotides not matched to a gene: 4. The CDR3 has 15 residues. Germline V gene sequence: CDR1 SNHLY, CDR2 FYNNEI. The CDR3: CASSELRGPQETQYF. CDR3 in DNA: TGTGCCAGCAGTGAACTCAGGGGGCCTCAAGAGACCCAGTACTTC. The full variable domain, its missing parts supplied by reference TRBV2 and TRBJ2-5, is EPEVTQTPSHQVTQMGQEVILRCVPISNHLYFYWYRQILGQKVEFLVSFYNNEISEKSEIFDDQFSVERPDGSNFTLKIRSTKLEDSAMYFCASSELRGPQETQYFGPGTRLLVL.

The genes are TRBV5-5 and TRBJ1-3, with no clear D. CDR1 is SGHKS and CDR2 is YYEKEE in the germline V gene (reference sequence). The CDR3 has 14 amino acids. Trimming took 3 bases from V and 2 from J, leaving 9 bases between them. The CDR3 sequence is CASSSDGAGNTIYF. The CDR3 bases are TGTGCCAGCAGCTCCGACGGGGCTGGAAACACCATATATTTT.

The J gene is TRBJ1-2, the V gene TRBV13; 9 bases match TRBD1. The CDR3 has 14 residues. Germline trimming cut 5 bases from V and 0 bases from J; bases unmatched to any gene: 1. Germline V gene lookup returns CDR1 PRHDT and CDR2 FYEKMQ (reference sequence). CDR3 protein: CASSRTGANYGYTF. CDR3 nucleotides: TGTGCCAGCAGCCGGACAGGGGCTAACTATGGCTACACCTTC.

In its sample, this clone was seen a few times. The rearrangement links TRBV2 to TRBJ1-5, with D perhaps matching TRBD1 (5 bases). CDR3 size: 13 residues. In germline, CDR1 is SNHLY, CDR2 FYNNEI. The V and J ends lost 7 bases and 6 bases respectively, with 13 bases between them. DNA for the CDR3: TGTGCCAGCAAAACAGGATGGGGTCAGCCCCAGCATTTT. Its translation is CASKTGWGQPQHF.

The rearrangement joins TRBV5-4 to TRBJ2-1; 11 positions agree with TRBD2. The CDR3 has 15 residues. V trimming: 4 bases; J trimming: 6 bases; junction bases outside the gene matches: 6. CDR1 is SGHNT and CDR2 is YYREEE in the germline V gene (reference sequence). The CDR3 loop is CASSRTSGLSNEQFF. CDR3 DNA sequence: TGTGCCAGCAGCCGGACTAGCGGGTTGAGCAATGAGCAGTTCTTC.

The V gene is TRBV6-5, the J gene TRBJ2-7; either TRBD1 or TRBD2 may supply D (5 bases each). This CDR3 spans 15 amino acids. The V gene lost 5 bases and the J gene lost 2 bases, with 16 bases spanning the gap. CDR1 and CDR2 (germline): MNHEY, SVGAGI. CDR3 region: CASSRPGRSTYEQYF. CDR3 DNA sequence: TGTGCCAGCAGTCGACCGGGACGGAGTACCTACGAGCAGTACTTC.

The J gene is TRBJ2-7, the V gene TRBV2; 7 nucleotides line up with TRBD2. Unmatched junction bases numbered 11, after V lost 5 bases and J lost 4 bases. The CDR3 contains 15 residues. Germline assignment: CDR1 SNHLY and CDR2 FYNNEI. Here the CDR3 reads CASSQGASGTYEQYF. The DNA of the CDR3 is TGTGCCAGCAGTCAAGGGGCTAGCGGAACTTACGAGCAGTACTTC.

This clone has just one count. Here the CDR3 reads CASSGLAGVGGGDIQYF. CDR3 coding DNA: TGTGCCAGCTCCGGACTAGCGGGAGTCGGCGGTGGGGACATTCAGTACTTC. This chain links TRBV18 with TRBJ2-4; TRBD2 agrees at 13 bases. The CDR3 sequence is 17 residues long. After removal of 6 bases from V and 8 bases from J, the junction contained 13 bases not matched to a gene. The germline gives CDR1 KGHSH, CDR2 LQKENI.

The gene calls are TRBV19 and TRBJ1-3, with D unresolved. Looked up from germline, CDR1 is LNHDA and CDR2 is SQIVND (reference sequence). V was cut by 0 bases and J by 0 bases, with 18 bases left in between. This CDR3 spans 19 amino acids. As DNA, the CDR3 is TGTGCCAGTAGTATAGAAGGATGGGCTTACAGAACCTCTGGAAACACCATATATTTT. This encodes CASSIEGWAYRTSGNTIYF.

The chain uses TRBV6-5 and TRBJ2-7; TRBD1 might be the D (5 bases). This CDR3 spans 13 amino acids. Per germline, CDR1 MNHEY and CDR2 SVGAGI. The ends were cut back, 7 bases at V and 0 bases at J, with 10 bases in the middle. CDR3 bases: TGTGCCAGCACCAGGACAAACTCCTACGAGCAGTACTTC. This translates into CASTRTNSYEQYF.

The rearrangement links TRBV19 to TRBJ1-4, with D perhaps TRBD1 (5 bases). CDR1 is LNHDA and CDR2 is SQIVND in the germline V gene (reference sequence). Trimming left V 3 bases short and J 8 bases short, with 16 bases between. The length of the CDR3 is 15 residues. The CDR3 nucleotides are TGTGCCAGTAGTATGCCGGGACTGGGAGTCGAAAAACTGTTTTTT. This encodes CASSMPGLGVEKLFF.

The gene calls are TRBV9 and TRBJ2-2, with D maybe TRBD2 (6 bases). In germline, CDR1 is SGDLS, CDR2 YYNGEE. V lost 0 bases and J 7 bases, leaving 16 bases between the germline ends. The CDR3 loop spans 16 amino acids. The CDR3 reads CASSVEVGSAFGELFF. The DNA for the CDR3 is TGTGCCAGCAGCGTAGAAGTCGGGAGTGCGTTCGGGGAGCTGTTTTTT.

V is TRBV6-2 or TRBV6-3 and J is TRBJ2-5; D gene uncertain. The CDR3 loop spans 13 amino acids. Germline CDR1 is MNHEY and CDR2 is SVGEGT. V lost 4 bases to trimming and J lost 5 bases, with 11 bases between them. DNA of the CDR3: TGTGCCAGCAGTTTTATGAAGTTGGAGACCCAGTACTTC. This translates into CASSFMKLETQYF.

This clone has a handful of counts. The V and J genes are TRBV7-8 and TRBJ2-2; 9 nucleotides align to TRBD1. This CDR3 comprises 15 residues. Looked up from germline, CDR1 is SGHVS and CDR2 is FQNEAQ. Trimming removed 0 bases from V and 6 bases from J; junction bases left unmatched: 2. CDR3 in DNA: TGTGCCAGCAGCTTAGCGGACAGGGGCTCCGGGGAGCTGTTTTTT. Protein sequence: CASSLADRGSGELFF.

This rearrangement joins TRBV7-3 to TRBJ1-5; maybe TRBD1 (5 bases). From germline, CDR1 is SGHTA and CDR2 FQGTGA. Trimming pared 2 bases from V and 7 bases from J, leaving 9 bases between. The CDR3 sequence is 13 residues long. In nucleotides, the CDR3 is TGTGCCAGCAGCTTAGGCAGGGACCAGCCCCAGCATTTT. Its protein product is CASSLGRDQPQHF.

The chain has TRBV6-2 or TRBV6-3 and TRBJ2-7, with a tentative D call TRBD1 (6 bases). V lost 4 bases and J 4 bases, leaving 14 bases between the germline ends. The CDR3 covers 14 residues. Germline CDR1 reads MNHEY; CDR2 reads SVGEGT. The CDR3 loop is CASSSDSYFYEQYF. CDR3 DNA sequence: TGTGCCAGCAGTTCGGACAGCTACTTTTACGAGCAGTACTTC.

The chain carries TRBV7-6 and TRBJ2-1, with D possibly matching TRBD2 (6 bases). With 5 bases removed from V and 7 bases from J, the gap between germline ends came to 21 bases. The CDR3 loop spans 16 amino acids. Germline V CDR1 and CDR2: SGHVS, FNYEAQ. The CDR3 is CASSLQWDWGENEQFF. The DNA of the CDR3 is TGTGCCAGCAGCCTACAATGGGACTGGGGGGAGAATGAGCAGTTCTTC.

The rearrangement joins TRBV3-1 (or the pseudogene TRBV3-2) to TRBJ1-6, with D unresolved. The CDR3 runs to 17 residues. V was cut by 0 bases and J by 0 bases, with 9 bases left in between. Germline lookup yields CDR1 LGHDT and CDR2 YNNKEL (reference sequence). This chain's CDR3 is CASSQDLSPSYNSPLHF. In DNA, the CDR3 is TGTGCCAGCAGCCAAGATTTGTCCCCCTCCTATAATTCACCCCTCCACTTT.

The chain uses TRBV9 and TRBJ1-4; perhaps TRBD1 as D (5 bases). Trimming took off 4 bases at V and 8 bases at J, with 18 bases between the two ends. The V gene's germline CDR1 is SGDLS and CDR2 YYNGEE. The CDR3 extends over 15 amino acids. CDR3 residues: CASSPGTHGGEKLFF. The CDR3, as DNA: TGTGCCAGCAGCCCCGGGACCCACGGGGGAGAAAAACTGTTTTTT.

CDR3 in DNA: TGTGCCAGCAGCCAAGAGGGTGCCGGGAGGAACTACGAGCAGTACTTC. Encoded protein: CASSQEGAGRNYEQYF. The V call is TRBV4-2, the J call TRBJ2-7, with TRBD2 identical over 7 bases. The CDR3 has 16 amino acids. Germline V CDR1 and CDR2: LGHNA, YNFKEQ. The trim removed 0 bases at V and 3 bases at J, leaving 8 bases unmatched.